Here is one T cell receptor beta chain with its context. This sample stems from a study of blood T cell repertoires in COVID-19. Assay used: immunoSEQ multiplex PCR; TCRdb lists only in-frame clones, some missing. The sample has more than 95,000 clones, approximately 85% seen once; the top ten hold about 5%. Germline loops: CDR1 MNHEY, CDR2 SMNVEV (reference sequence). J gave up 3 bases and V 0 bases, and 9 bases lay outside the gene matches. This CDR3 is 18 amino acids long. The specimen was peripheral blood. The clonotype was recovered from a man aged 60 to 69 with acute or convalescent COVID-19. This chain joins TRBV27 and TRBJ1-2; 11 positions agree with TRBD1. DNA of the CDR3: TGTGCCAGCAGTTTATCCCCACCCCGGACAGGGGGCGACTATGGCTACACCTTC. Its translation is CASSLSPPRTGGDYGYTF.